This TCR beta chain appears in the sequencing data of a study of shared clonotypes between healthy human individuals. This clone came up a few times. Antigen: not known. Repertoires were generated with immunoSEQ multiplex PCR, while TCRdb's copy carries only in-frame clones and drops some. The data contain roughly 2.4 million clones, approximately 94% of them singletons. Study-wide findings and caveats: A limitation of the genetic and exposure-history diversity represented arose from few donors.

The sample was naive CD4+ T cells sorted from blood. Subset of the sample: CD45RA+ positively selected. This clonotype was obtained from a man between 18 and 29 years old in good health.

For the CDR3, the DNA is TGTGCCAGCAGTTTATGGGACAGGAACACTGAAGCTTTCTTT. As protein: CASSLWDRNTEAFF. The genes are TRBV28 and TRBJ1-1, with a possible D match to TRBD1 (6 bases). The CDR3 runs to 14 residues. Germline V gives CDR1 MDHEN, CDR2 SYDVKM. The V end was cut by 0 bases, the J end by 1 base, with 6 bases between.